This T cell receptor beta chain derives from a study of pediatric ulcerative colitis. Findings of the study overall: Clonal expansions reduced rectal repertoire diversity in acute severe colitis. Repertoires came from total lymphocyte DNA, not specific subsets. Compared with controls, ulcerative colitis showed greater blood-rectum clone sharing.

Rectal tissue came from one to two pinch biopsies taken at colonoscopy. The assay was run at survey level. Only in-frame clones appear in the TCRdb table, and some are missing; sequencing was by immunoSEQ multiplex PCR. Here the sample spans tens of thousands of clones, approximately 71% being singletons. V was cut by 5 bases and J by 1 base, with 12 bases left in between. CDR1 SGHAT and CDR2 FQDESV come from the germline V gene (reference sequence). The CDR3 sequence is 15 residues long. On this clone: Its specificity is not known.

The receptor was derived from a boy younger than 18 with severe ulcerative colitis. Sequenced input: gut tissue. The chain uses TRBV11-1 and TRBJ2-1; D call uncertain. Here the CDR3 reads CASSGAKTSYNEQFF. CDR3 DNA sequence: TGTGCCAGCAGCGGCGCTAAGACGTCCTACAATGAGCAGTTCTTC.